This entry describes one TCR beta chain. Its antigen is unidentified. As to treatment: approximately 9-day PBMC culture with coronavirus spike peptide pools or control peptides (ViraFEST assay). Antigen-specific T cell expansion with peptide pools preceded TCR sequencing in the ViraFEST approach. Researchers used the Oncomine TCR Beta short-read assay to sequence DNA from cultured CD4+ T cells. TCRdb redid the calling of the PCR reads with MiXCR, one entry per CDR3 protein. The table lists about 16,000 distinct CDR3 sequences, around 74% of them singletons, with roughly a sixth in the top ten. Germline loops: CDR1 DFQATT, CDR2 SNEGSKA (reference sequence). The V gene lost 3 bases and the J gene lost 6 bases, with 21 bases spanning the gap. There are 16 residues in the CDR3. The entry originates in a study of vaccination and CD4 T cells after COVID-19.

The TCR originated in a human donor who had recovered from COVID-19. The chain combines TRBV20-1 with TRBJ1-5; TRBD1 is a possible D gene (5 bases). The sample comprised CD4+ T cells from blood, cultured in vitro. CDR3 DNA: TGCAGTGCTAGTAAGTGGGGCCCTGGAGTGGGTCAGCCCCAGCATTTT. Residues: CSASKWGPGVGQPQHF.